The sequence of this TCR beta chain was determined in a study of T cells in Graves' hyperthyroidism and ophthalmopathy. Turning to this clonotype: Its antigen is undetermined.

It was RNA transcripts that yielded the amplified TCR beta CDR3 regions. HTBI primers drove first-round RT-PCR of the TCR CDR3. TCRdb analysed the multiplex PCR reads with MiXCR anew, one entry per CDR3 protein. The sample has approximately 600,000 distinct CDR3 sequences; 14% to 15% are singletons. The CDR3 covers 17 residues. Germline trimming cut 2 bases from V and 3 bases from J; bases unmatched to any gene: 9. From germline, CDR1 is MNHEY and CDR2 SVGAGI. Study-level results: Most clonotypes expanded in the thyroid (above 0.001) were also present in blood. From stable hyperthyroidism, ophthalmopathy was separated by a 13 V-J model.

Pregnant or lactating patients were excluded, as were those with uncontrolled infection or other autoimmune disease. PBMCs were obtained from 9.5 to 10 ml fresh peripheral blood. V usage is TRBV6-5 and J usage is TRBJ2-7, with 11 nucleotides matching TRBD2. The clonotype originates from a woman aged 40 to 49 with Graves' ophthalmopathy. Sequences were obtained from blood. The CDR3 is CASSYVPGLAEHYEQYF. CDR3 in DNA: TGTGCCAGCAGTTACGTTCCGGGACTAGCGGAACACTACGAGCAGTACTTC.